These T cell receptor beta chains were read from a single sample in a study of blood T cell repertoires in COVID-19. Assay: immunoSEQ multiplex PCR; the TCRdb copy retains only in-frame clones and omits some. The repertoire includes a few hundred thousand clones, about 90% of them detected once, and roughly 6% sits in the top ten. The sample comprised peripheral blood. The receptors were sampled from a woman between 50 and 59 years old with COVID-19, enrolled during active disease. CDR3s include the opening cysteine and the closing phenylalanine or tryptophan. Fields, in order: CDR3 length, V gene, CDR3 protein.

>14|TRBV18
CASSPRSGANVLTF
>14|TRBV6-2/TRBV6-3
CASSYYEVSYEQYF
>14|TRBV7-7
CASSRDRGKETQYF
>12|TRBV14
CASSRDRVGYTF
>14|TRBV18
CASSRSGSGYEQFF
>15|TRBV2
CASRVVAGGTDTQYF
>14|TRBV7-3
CASGSGPGGYGYTF
>15|TRBV4-1
CASSQDQGSNQPQHF
>13|TRBV4-3
CASSQGRDQPQHF
>16|TRBV25-1
CASSGTRGRRNYGYTF
>14|TRBV6-5
CASSTGTGGYGYTF
>14|TRBV21-1
CASSPVGGPYEQYF
>15|TRBV27
CASSFLEVGTDTQYF
>15|TRBV7-3
CASSFEGGSSYEQYF
>15|TRBV6-5
CASIGQGVSGNTIYF
>15|TRBV5-1
CASSERPGAPDTQYF
>15|TRBV7-9
CASSLGGYAGYEQYF
>13|TRBV29-1
CSVRDSIRDEQYF
>14|TRBV6-6
CASNGPRGVATQYF
>16|TRBV11-2
CASSLNFAGAYNEQFF
>14|TRBV4-1
CASSQESWASGYTF
>17|TRBV7-8
CASSLGGCVGEGETQYF
>14|TRBV18
CASSPLQGGEKLFF
>16|TRBV14
CASSINRDRGTYEQYF
>14|TRBV6-1
CASSENRGPGEAFF
>12|TRBV5-5
CASTPTGRDQFF
>15|TRBV7-9
CASSSHQTSNQPQHF
>17|TRBV4-1
CASSQFWRDREGNTIYF
>15|TRBV5-6
CASSLLGLAGQGYTF
>16|TRBV5-6
CASSWRKTGFGNTIYF
>14|TRBV5-1
CASSLQGPNEKLFF
>14|TRBV6-5
CASSYSRDTGELFF
>15|TRBV6-5
CASSYPGTGVNEQYF
>16|TRBV4-3
CASSQDIGSTYNEQFF
>13|TRBV30
CAWSVSGSDTQYF
>12|TRBV7-9
CASSLPGEKLFF
>14|TRBV27
CASTGGGVGTEAFF
>12|TRBV5-1
CASTQGGGELFF
>16|TRBV19
CASSIGEQGVKKKLFF
>13|TRBV6-5
CASSRQGAREQYF
>16|TRBV3-1/TRBV3-2
CASSPLLSAGNTEAFF
>14|TRBV2
CASSVAGGKDTQYF
>18|TRBV14
CASSQVGVRTGLGNTIYF
>17|TRBV24-1
CATSDGAGAYRGIEQFF
>12|TRBV29-1
CSGGRGSYEQYF
>14|TRBV12-5
CASGLGPSINEQFF
>15|TRBV3-1/TRBV3-2
CASSPRDRAYNEQFF
>12|TRBV29-1
CSGRGTNEKLFF
>16|TRBV5-6
CASKGAVSTYQETQYF
>12|TRBV20-1
CSASTGDYGYTF
>13|TRBV12-3/TRBV12-4
CASSLHRGFEQYF